The subject of this entry is one T cell receptor beta chain. Its antigen is currently not known. No much larger clonotype is one base removed from it; base qualities were not supplied. The CDR3 starts with the cysteine, ends with the phenylalanine, and has 13 residues. Of all the DNA, just the CDR3 is kept, 39 bases in frame from base 1. The V and J ends are trimmed by 0 bases and 3 bases, leaving 8 bases between them. Taken from the germline V gene (reference sequence), the CDR1 and CDR2 loops are DFQATT and SNEGSKA. The method behind the library was RT-PCR. Sequencing took place on a NextSeq 550. The public reads were run again by TCRdb, first through fastp at Q25 and then through MiXCR, and only productive beta chains were kept. All rows with the same CDR3 protein become a single entry with the most common DNA and genes. The sample records 150,000 to 250,000 distinct CDR3 sequences, approximately 41% of which are singletons. The ten largest clones capture approximately 30% of the sample.

These data belong to a study of patients and donors after allogeneic stem cell transplantation (dated by TCRdb to about 2020). This sequence uses TRBV20-1 and TRBJ1-1; no D gene call is confident. This sequence originates from a human donor who was either an allogeneic HSCT recipient or a stem cell or donor lymphocyte infusion donor (not recorded which). It is not recorded whose cells these are; they may come from a transplant donor. Sequencing was performed on blood, either unsorted or a sorted T cell fraction (not recorded which). The nucleotide sequence reads TGCAGTGCTAGAGATTCCTGGGACACTGAAGCTTTCTTT. It codes for CSARDSWDTEAFF.